Listed below are T cell receptor beta chains from one sample, sequenced in a study of T-cell reconstitution after alpha-beta-depleted transplantation in children. TCRdb analysed the PCR reads with MiXCR anew, one entry per CDR3 protein. The sample has some 550,000 distinct CDR3 sequences, more than 20% seen once. Material: PBMCs, mostly from graft donor cells, obtained 360 days after TCRalphabeta/CD19-depleted stem cell transplant. Source of these receptors: a boy younger than two who had a stem cell transplant for acute myeloid leukemia, so the T cells may come from the graft donor. CDR3s include the opening cysteine and the closing phenylalanine or tryptophan. Fields, in order: J gene, clone size, D gene, V gene, CDR3 protein, CDR3 DNA. A D gene is named only where the DNA matches it firmly. Size tells how often a clone was seen (once, few, many) or the class of an expanded clone, and some rows leave it out.

j_gene: TRBJ2-1
abundance: .
d_gene: .
v_gene: TRBV27
CDR3aa: CASSPSTYRGYQFF
CDR3nt: TGTGCCAGCAGTCCTAGCACGTACCGGGGGTACCAGTTCTTC

j_gene: TRBJ1-1
abundance: few
d_gene: .
v_gene: TRBV5-5
CDR3aa: CASSLLANTEAFF
CDR3nt: TGTGCCAGCAGCTTGCTGGCGAACACTGAAGCTTTCTTT

j_gene: TRBJ2-3
abundance: many
d_gene: TRBD2
v_gene: TRBV20-1
CDR3aa: CSARGEASGFHTDTQYF
CDR3nt: TGCAGTGCTAGAGGGGAGGCTAGCGGTTTCCACACAGATACGCAGTATTTT

j_gene: TRBJ2-3
abundance: .
d_gene: .
v_gene: TRBV5-1
CDR3aa: CASSLLPGADTQYF
CDR3nt: TGCGCCAGCAGCTTGTTGCCGGGGGCAGATACGCAGTATTTT

j_gene: TRBJ2-1
abundance: few
d_gene: .
v_gene: TRBV2
CDR3aa: CTSSSSHRGDPTLNEQFF
CDR3nt: TGTACCAGCAGTTCATCCCACCGGGGAGACCCGACCCTCAATGAGCAGTTCTTC

j_gene: TRBJ1-1
abundance: few
d_gene: .
v_gene: TRBV10-3
CDR3aa: CAISESEQNTEAFF
CDR3nt: TGTGCCATCAGTGAGTCCGAACAGAACACTGAAGCTTTCTTT

j_gene: TRBJ2-1
abundance: many
d_gene: .
v_gene: TRBV6-1
CDR3aa: CASFLAPGDEQFF
CDR3nt: TGTGCCAGTTTCTTGGCCCCTGGGGATGAGCAGTTCTTC

j_gene: TRBJ2-3
abundance: many
d_gene: TRBD1
v_gene: TRBV20-1
CDR3aa: CSAAGGPLTDTQYF
CDR3nt: TGCAGTGCGGCAGGGGGTCCGCTGACAGATACGCAGTATTTT

j_gene: TRBJ2-5
abundance: .
d_gene: TRBD2
v_gene: TRBV20-1
CDR3aa: CSARLGTSGGSIGTQYF
CDR3nt: TGCAGTGCTAGACTCGGGACTAGCGGGGGATCAATCGGGACCCAGTACTTC

j_gene: TRBJ2-3
abundance: many
d_gene: .
v_gene: TRBV28
CDR3aa: CASSFYPTGTDTQYF
CDR3nt: TGTGCCAGCAGTTTTTACCCGACCGGGACAGATACGCAGTATTTT

j_gene: TRBJ2-1
abundance: few
d_gene: TRBD1
v_gene: TRBV4-2
CDR3aa: CASSQWSGGHNEQFF
CDR3nt: TGTGCCAGCAGCCAGTGGTCAGGGGGCCACAATGAGCAGTTCTTC

j_gene: TRBJ2-1
abundance: .
d_gene: .
v_gene: TRBV12-3/TRBV12-4
CDR3aa: CASSFEIF
CDR3nt: TGTGCCAGCAGTTTCGAGATCTTC

j_gene: TRBJ2-3
abundance: many
d_gene: .
v_gene: TRBV28
CDR3aa: CASSSLGGVSTDTQYF
CDR3nt: TGTGCCAGCTCCTCCTTAGGGGGGGTGAGCACAGATACGCAGTATTTT

j_gene: TRBJ1-1
abundance: .
d_gene: .
v_gene: TRBV5-6
CDR3aa: CASSFVGFGALGAEAFF
CDR3nt: TGTGCCAGCAGCTTCGTGGGGTTCGGGGCCTTAGGGGCTGAAGCTTTCTTT

j_gene: TRBJ1-2
abundance: .
d_gene: TRBD1
v_gene: TRBV6-1
CDR3aa: CASSEFQGEDTNYGYTF
CDR3nt: TGTGCCAGCAGTGAATTCCAGGGGGAAGATACTAACTATGGCTACACCTTC

j_gene: TRBJ2-3
abundance: few
d_gene: TRBD1
v_gene: TRBV6-1
CDR3aa: CASSSDRDLTDTQYF
CDR3nt: TGTGCCAGCAGTAGTGACAGGGACCTCACAGATACGCAGTATTTT

j_gene: TRBJ2-5
abundance: .
d_gene: .
v_gene: TRBV7-6
CDR3aa: CASSGFTDGETQYF
CDR3nt: TGTGCCAGCAGCGGATTCACGGACGGAGAGACCCAGTACTTC

j_gene: TRBJ2-3
abundance: many
d_gene: .
v_gene: TRBV29-1
CDR3aa: CSVAGTAGADTQYF
CDR3nt: TGCAGCGTAGCCGGGACAGCGGGCGCAGATACGCAGTATTTT

j_gene: TRBJ1-1
abundance: few
d_gene: TRBD1
v_gene: TRBV12-3/TRBV12-4
CDR3aa: CASSAGQGHEAFF
CDR3nt: TGTGCCAGCAGCGCCGGACAGGGGCATGAAGCTTTCTTT

j_gene: TRBJ2-3
abundance: once
d_gene: .
v_gene: TRBV5-1
CDR3aa: CASGGRTSTDTQYF
CDR3nt: TGCGCCAGCGGGGGACGGACCAGCACAGATACGCAGTATTTT

j_gene: TRBJ2-1
abundance: .
d_gene: .
v_gene: TRBV3-1
CDR3aa: CAICIYNEQFF
CDR3nt: TGTGCCATCTGTATCTACAATGAGCAGTTCTTC

j_gene: TRBJ2-3
abundance: .
d_gene: .
v_gene: TRBV28
CDR3aa: CASSPGPRVDTDTQYF
CDR3nt: TGTGCCAGCAGTCCGGGCCCCCGGGTTGACACAGATACGCAGTATTTT

j_gene: TRBJ1-5
abundance: few
d_gene: TRBD1
v_gene: TRBV20-1
CDR3aa: CSAPGQGALRGQPQHF
CDR3nt: TGCAGTGCTCCAGGGCAGGGGGCGTTAAGGGGCCAGCCCCAGCATTTT